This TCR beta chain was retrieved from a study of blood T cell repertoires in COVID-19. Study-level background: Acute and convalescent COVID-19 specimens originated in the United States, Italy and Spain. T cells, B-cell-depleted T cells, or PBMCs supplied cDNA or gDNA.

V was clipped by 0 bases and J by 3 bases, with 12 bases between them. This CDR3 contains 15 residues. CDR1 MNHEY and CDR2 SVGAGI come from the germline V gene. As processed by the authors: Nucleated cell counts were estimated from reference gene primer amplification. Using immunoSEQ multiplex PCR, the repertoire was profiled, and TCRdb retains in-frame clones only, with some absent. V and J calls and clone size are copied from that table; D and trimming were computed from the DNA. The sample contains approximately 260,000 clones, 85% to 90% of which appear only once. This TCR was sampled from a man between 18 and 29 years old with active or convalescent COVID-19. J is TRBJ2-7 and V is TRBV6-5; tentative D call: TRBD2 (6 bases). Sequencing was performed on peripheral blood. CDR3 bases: TGTGCCAGCAGTTACTCCGGGACTGCAAACTACGAGCAGTACTTC. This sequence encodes CASSYSGTANYEQYF.